The 2 T cell receptor beta chains below come from one sample, sequenced in a study of cytomegalovirus exposure and HLA in healthy donors (dated by TCRdb to the late 2010s). The library was produced with the immunoSEQ multiplex PCR assay. In its TCRdb copy, this immuneACCESS table keeps in-frame sequences only and misses some clones. Where compared with another copy, unresolved V genes explain less than half of these, and the others have no known cause. This sample is represented by 110,000 or so clones; approximately 88% of them were singletons. The top ten constitute approximately 2% of the sample. Source material: PBMCs. The receptors shown here come from a man aged 18 to 29 in good health and CMV-seronegative.

The chain links TRBV6-1 to TRBJ2-2; maybe TRBD2 (7 bases). The CDR3 contains 17 residues. Germline lookup yields CDR1 MNHNS and CDR2 SASEGT. Between the trimmed V and J ends, which lost 2 bases and 5 bases, there was a span of 18 bases. CDR3 bases: TGTGCCAGCAGTGAACGGGGGGACACCCTAGGGACCGGGGAGCTGTTTTTT. This sequence encodes CASSERGDTLGTGELFF.

The rearrangement links TRBV18 to TRBJ2-2; D not resolved. This CDR3 has 15 amino acids. Germline V gives CDR1 KGHSH, CDR2 LQKENI. The germline V and J ends were trimmed by 2 bases and 0 bases, with 7 bases remaining between them. CDR3 in amino acids: CASSPISANTGELFF. In nucleotides, the CDR3 is TGTGCCAGCTCACCAATTTCCGCGAACACCGGGGAGCTGTTTTTT.